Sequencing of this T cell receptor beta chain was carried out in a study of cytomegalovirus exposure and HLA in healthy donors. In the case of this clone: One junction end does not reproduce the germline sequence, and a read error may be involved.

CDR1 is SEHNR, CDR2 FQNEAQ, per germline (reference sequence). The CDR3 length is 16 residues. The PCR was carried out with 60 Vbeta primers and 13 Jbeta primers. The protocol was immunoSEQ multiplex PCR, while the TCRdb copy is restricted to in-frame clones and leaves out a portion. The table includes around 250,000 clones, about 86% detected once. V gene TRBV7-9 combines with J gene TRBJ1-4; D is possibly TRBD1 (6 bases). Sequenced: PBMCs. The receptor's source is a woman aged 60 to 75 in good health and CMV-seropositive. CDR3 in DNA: TGTTCCAGCAGCCCCACCGGGACACAAACTAATGAAAAACTGTTTTTT. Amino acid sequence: CSSSPTGTQTNEKLFF.